The TCR beta chain described here comes from a study of cytomegalovirus exposure and HLA in healthy donors (dated by TCRdb to about 2017). Looking at the study overall: An earlier analysis of around 600 of the donors reported more than 250 Gb of sequence data and around 110 million unique TCR beta sequences from 150 million to 200 million T cells. Genome-wide SNP genotypes for about 60% of the roughly 670 donors were used in a later genetic analysis, which treated that subset as a discovery cohort. Of the roughly 400 genotyped donors, 80% to 90% were placed in the genetic ancestry cluster associated with self-reported Caucasian donors. Roughly five DR-DQ haplotypes were handled as single units for association and clustering, since linkage in the cohort was strong. High-throughput TCR immunosequencing, statistical association of individual TCRs with disease status, and machine learning were combined to predict cytomegalovirus infection status. To study patterns of TCR occurrence, a later analysis re-analyzed previously published TCR beta repertoires from hundreds of donors and added high-resolution HLA genotyping. Along with the approximately 650-subject first cohort, a separate validation cohort of over a hundred different subjects was used. Across around 400 genotyped donors of the cohort, an average of about 240,000 unique TCR beta nucleotide sequences per donor were sequenced, and approximately 17% of those sequences were non-productive. An early release that covered several hundred HLA-typed donors contained about 300 gigabases of sequencing data and about 84 million unique TCR sequences. The study used immunosequencing to profile the T cell repertoires of approximately 650 subjects and linked those repertoires to cytomegalovirus serostatus. Donor age, sex, ethnicity and CMV serostatus were collected together with the repertoire data. Class I and class II HLA loci were covered by the typing at four-digit resolution. An earlier analysis of nearly 600 of the donors applied high-throughput TCR beta sequencing to assess whether each TCR beta V gene segment acted as functional or pseudogenic. The later analysis used no new phenotypic data to find candidate immune exposures, relying instead on TCR beta sequences and their occurrence across donors. The aim of the study was to test whether cataloging public T cell receptors could identify signatures of past pathogen exposure. The number of donors typed differed by locus, with about 629-640 for A, B, C, DRB1 and DQB1, 522 for DQA1, about 610 for DPA1, and under 490 for DPB1. All discovery cohort repertoires had been generated on a single sequencing platform.

The cohort comprised fewer than 750 healthy bone marrow donors. Cohort members were all nominally healthy when sampled, although unrecorded immune exposures were likely present. The donor was CMV seronegative and belonged to the group of roughly 330 seronegative cohort members. A peripheral blood sample was collected from each donor, and TCR beta sequencing was performed on peripheral blood mononuclear cells. The Qiagen DNeasy Blood Extraction Kit was used to extract genomic DNA from the blood cell samples. The germline V gene (reference sequence) gives CDR1 as SEHNR and CDR2 as FQNEAQ. V lost 6 bases and J lost 5 bases, and the count of bases not matched to a germline gene is 8. The CDR3, from cysteine to phenylalanine, totals 15 residues. The read is trimmed to its CDR3 DNA, 45 bases read in frame from base 1. To note about this clone: The target of this receptor is not known. Qualities for individual bases were not recorded, and no much larger clone is one base off.

Results and caveats for the whole study, not just this receptor: The presence/absence analyses assumed that sequencing depth was roughly uniform across donors, and that assumption may not be true. A few of the identified cytomegalovirus-associated TCR beta chains were confirmed in vitro to be specific for cytomegalovirus antigens. While some public TCRs were present in many individuals, most TCR sequences turned up only very rarely across donors. The 87-base-pair reads could not distinguish some IMGT-functional V segments, including TRBV6-2 and TRBV6-3, so those segments were excluded. The classifier was reported to diagnose cytomegalovirus status with high specificity and sensitivity in both the original and validation cohorts. Compared with equally common non-associated chains, HLA-associated TCR beta chains in a later analysis were more clonally expanded and had lower generation probabilities. Specific HLA alleles were associated with roughly 16,000 TCR beta sequences at a false discovery rate of 0.05 in a later analysis. When HLA alleles, especially DR and DQ, strongly co-occurred, TCR associations were difficult to assign to individual alleles. For the cohort, immune exposure information was limited to CMV serostatus. In the study, roughly 160 TCR beta chains were listed as associated with cytomegalovirus. In a later genetic analysis, fewer N-insertions in productive TCRs were reported among donors in an Asian-associated ancestry cluster than the approximately 710-donor mean. A further reported finding was that TCR beta sequences accurately predicted the HLA-A and HLA-B alleles for most subjects in the first cohort. An association between a missense DCLRE1C variant and V-gene and J-gene trimming of TCR beta chains was found in a later genetic analysis and replicated in an independent cohort. The earlier analysis of nearly 600 of the donors excluded approximately 17 rarely observed V segments, including chromosome 9 orphons, because counts were too low. A cluster of highly shared sequence variants was judged likely to represent a technical artifact of the sequencing pipeline. Linkage disequilibrium might explain the correlated functional status among segregating V segments, but an unknown experimental factor could not be excluded. In a later analysis, several top co-occurrence clusters were reported to appear linked to parvovirus B19, influenza, CMV and Epstein-Barr virus. Broadly in line with IMGT annotations, most TCR beta V segments showed up in productive rearrangements about 87% or about 30% of the time in an earlier analysis of roughly 590 of the donors. A later analysis found that most CMV-associated TCR beta chains appeared HLA-restricted, with HLA associations seemingly driven largely by CMV exposure. Because HLA typing was missing for some donors at each locus, association tests included only the typed subset. In a later analysis, the rate of TCR association differed among HLA loci, with DRB1 alleles having the most associated TCRs and HLA-C alleles having the fewest. The cohort was sequenced for TCR beta chains only, and without alpha or paired-chain data the features that could be detected were limited. The authors suggested that the approach could potentially be extended to other disease states and immunological phenotypes.

The library was produced with the immunoSEQ multiplex PCR assay. A mixture of 60 forward primers for TCR Vbeta segments and 13 reverse primers for TCR Jbeta segments was used in the multiplex PCR. The CDR3 region of rearranged TCR beta genes was amplified from genomic DNA with a multiplex PCR assay. The amplified TCR beta libraries were sequenced on the Illumina HiSeq System as 87-base-pair reads. Per the source publication's procedure: In a later analysis, tens of millions of unique TCR beta chains were counted across the 500 to 850 repertoires, and about 10 million of these chains were shared by at least two donors. Raw reads were error-corrected and collapsed into unique sequences by a nearest-neighbor algorithm in which closely related sequences were merged to remove PCR and sequencing errors. Alignment of CDR3 sequences to IMGT reference sequences was used to assign V, D and J gene segments. For a sequence to be retained, a match of at least six nucleotides to both a V gene segment and a J gene segment was required. A rearrangement was called productive if the CDR3 had no stop codons and remained in frame with V and J, and every other rearrangement was called non-productive. CDR3 was defined by IMGT convention, running from the second conserved V-encoded cysteine to the conserved J-encoded phenylalanine. Sequences without an unambiguous match to a single V gene segment were excluded from the earlier analysis of 450 to 650 of the donors. In an earlier analysis of about 590 of the donors, a V segment was called functional when productive rearrangements were above 56.7%, and segregating when the standard deviation between donors exceeded 5%. A statistical classification framework was developed to diagnose cytomegalovirus status using the catalog of TCR beta chain sequences. V and J gene assignment, in a later analysis, came from comparing TCR nucleotide sequences with IMGT/GENE-DB human TR gene sequences. In a later analysis, CDR3 sequences and most-parsimonious VDJ recombination scenarios were assigned using the TCRdist pipeline. A later analysis defined each TCR beta chain by its CDR3 amino acid sequence plus V-gene family, and excluded reads lacking a unique V-gene family. In a later analysis, fewer than 650 highly shared, low-generation-probability nucleotide sequences were removed to address suspected cross-contamination and a sequencing artifact. For each public chain, a later analysis derived a clonal expansion index from normalized ranks of inferred template counts within each repertoire. In a later analysis, generation probabilities were computed with a VDJ recombination model fitted to out-of-frame rearrangements, and the resulting probabilities were checked against IGoR. In a later analysis, hypergeometric tests were used to score TCR-TCR, TCR-HLA and TCR-CMV co-occurrence, with a repertoire-size bias correction applied to TCR pairs. A later analysis estimated false discovery rates by permuting HLA or CMV assignments 20 times. In a later analysis, co-occurring TCRs were grouped with DBSCAN, and TCRdist sequence similarity was added when clustering was performed within HLA-allele-positive subsets. Repertoires with fewer than 30,000 or more than 120,000 public chains were left out of co-occurrence clustering, as were four to six repertoires with anomalous nucleotide sharing. TCRdb retrieved this table from immuneACCESS and kept in-frame rearrangements only. Not all clones are present; in checked studies, unresolved V genes account for under half, and no reason is known for the remainder. The V and J calls and clone size come from that table; D and trimming were worked out from the DNA. Across this sample there are 200,000 to 250,000 clones, with roughly 75% seen only once. 1.8% of the sample belongs to the ten largest clones.

This TCR derives from a woman aged 25 to 45 in good health and CMV-seronegative. The rearrangement combines TRBV7-9 with TRBJ2-5; 11 junctional bases match TRBD2. The source material was PBMCs. The CDR3 has the sequence CASSKLAGVGETQYF. The nucleotide sequence is TGTGCCAGCAGTAAACTAGCGGGAGTGGGGGAGACCCAGTACTTC. The reference TRBV7-9 and TRBJ2-5 proteins fill in what lies around the CDR3, so the full variable domain reads DTGVSQNPRHKITKRGQNVTFRCDPISEHNRLYWYRQTLGQGPEFLTYFQNEAQLEKSRLLSDRFSAERPKGSFSTLEIQRTEQGDSAMYLCASSKLAGVGETQYFGPGTRLLVL.